This T cell receptor (beta chain) was documented in a study of blood T cell repertoires in COVID-19. Looking at the study overall: Sample material is recorded as cDNA or gDNA derived from T cells, B-cell-depleted T cells, or PBMCs.

CDR3 size: 16 residues. CDR1 and CDR2 (germline): MNHEY, SMNVEV (reference sequence). After removal of 5 bases from V and 5 bases from J, the junction contained 10 bases not matched to a gene. Clones were sequenced by immunoSEQ multiplex PCR, and TCRdb holds only the in-frame ones, with some missing. The data contain some 410,000 clones, approximately 88% of them singletons. The specimen sequenced was PBMCs or T cells enriched from blood (not recorded which). This clonotype was obtained from a woman younger than 45 with acute COVID-19. The chain is built from TRBV27 and TRBJ2-5; 11 bases are a match to TRBD1. The CDR3 spells CASSPIWTGGGETQYF. DNA of the CDR3: TGTGCCAGCAGTCCCATTTGGACAGGGGGCGGGGAGACCCAGTACTTC.